This entry concerns a single T cell receptor (beta chain). Its antigen remains undetermined. No base-level quality is on record; no much larger clone is a single base apart. This sample stems from a study of blood T cells in healthy people across ages (dated by TCRdb to 2015 to 2017). With regard to the full study: In model experiments, template switching captured about one uniquely barcoded TCR beta cDNA molecule for every two T cells. Two additional independent replicas of 1 million unique cDNA reads from the same blood draw were analyzed for two donors (one aged 18 to 30 and one aged 80 or older). To avoid experimental bias, donors of different ages were spread randomly across the sequencing lanes. The study measured age-related changes in TCR beta repertoire diversity using deep sequencing normalized with unique cDNA molecular identifiers. The donors were divided into four age groups: young (average around 17 years), middle-aged (about 39), aged (roughly 66) and long-lived (82).

Trimming at the junction amounts to 6 bases on V and 1 base on J, and the germline ends lie 9 bases apart. The CDR3 numbers 13 residues from cysteine through phenylalanine. Only CDR3 DNA is held: 39 bases, read in frame from base 1. The donors were 40 or so Caucasian individuals from Russia, aged roughly 6 to 100 years, who were systemically healthy. About 9.6 milliliters of peripheral blood were collected from each donor into EDTA-treated Vacutainer tubes. Ficoll-Paque density-gradient centrifugation was used to isolate PBMCs, with at least 7 million obtained per sample. Total RNA, at least 5 micrograms per sample, was extracted from PBMCs with Trizol reagent. Naive CD45RAhigh/CD27high T cell percentages were measured by flow cytometry on a PBMC aliquot from every donor. Here is what the overall study found, with its caveats: Because profiling used bulk unsorted PBMCs, naive and antigen-experienced compartments could not be compared conclusively. Estimates of total diversity based on one million sequenced T cells were regarded as lower bounds and as underestimates. Observed TCR beta diversity correlated strongly with the percentage of naive T cells measured by flow cytometry. Because donor CMV infection status was unknown, age-related changes in expanded clonotypes were potentially confounded. Observed TCR beta diversity per million T cells fell roughly linearly with age, and a significant reduction was already apparent by age roughly 40. Compared with the aged group, the long-lived group had more naive CD4+ T cells, fewer expanded clones and increased TCR diversity, suggesting age selection.

The protocol used for the library was 5' RACE. The sequencing machine was an Illumina HiSeq 2500. A second about 7 to 11 cycle PCR used a sample-barcoded 5' primer and a J-beta primer mix. A unique molecular identifier was introduced onto each TCR beta cDNA molecule by a template-switch 5' adaptor carrying 12 random nucleotides. Each sample yielded at least 2.5 million CDR3-containing paired-end reads. First-strand cDNA synthesis was performed from all RNA using the Mint cDNA synthesis kit, with priming by a TRBC-specific oligonucleotide. Following uracil-DNA glycosylase treatment, all cDNA underwent a first 18-cycle PCR with the universal primers M1SS and BC2_uni_R. In the paper's pipeline: Normalization of each sample was performed by random selection of 1 million high-quality reads, each carrying a distinct molecular identifier. Reads with shared molecular identifiers were discarded instead of being binned into consensus sequences. MiTCR, set to a Q25 quality threshold and the strictest error-elimination algorithm, was used for CDR3 identification, clonotype clustering and error correction. A nonparametric unseen species model with Euler transformation was used to estimate lower-bound total TCR beta diversity. TCRdb reanalyzed the raw reads on its own, using fastp at Q25 for trimming and MiXCR for clone calling, and kept in-frame beta chains. Rows are unified per CDR3 protein, each entry keeping the most common DNA and genes. TCRdb, rather than the study authors, made the V and J calls. This sample is represented by some 1.7 million distinct CDR3 sequences; approximately 28% of them were singletons. The top ten hold about 7.7% of the sample.

The sequence links TRBV12-3 or TRBV12-4 to TRBJ1-1; no D gene is confidently identified. The sample taken for sequencing was blood. The source of this sequence is a woman in her 30s in good health. This receptor has the CDR3 CASSNTRNTEAFF. In nucleotides, the sequence is TGTGCCAGCAGCAACACACGGAACACTGAAGCTTTCTTT.